A single sample is the source of the 32 T cell receptor beta chains below, sequenced in a study of CD8+ T cells in alopecia areata. TCR sequencing used cDNA made by reverse transcription of extracted RNA. TCRdb's table, derived via immunoSEQ multiplex PCR, lists solely in-frame clones and lacks some. The table has over 150,000 clones, roughly three fifths seen once; the top ten hold roughly 5%. The sample consisted of CD8+ T cells sorted from blood. The source is a human donor in good health.

The J gene is TRBJ2-4, the V gene TRBV7-2; the D gene is possibly TRBD2 (6 bases). CDR3 size: 17 residues. V gave up 3 bases and J gave up 3 bases, with 18 bases separating them. The germline CDR1 and CDR2 sequences are SGHTA and FQGNSA. The CDR3 coding sequence is TGTGCCAGCAGCTTGGCCTCGGGGGAGAGTGTCAAAAACATTCAGTACTTC. This encodes CASSLASGESVKNIQYF. Full variable domain (remainder filled in from reference TRBV7-2 and TRBJ2-4): GAGVSQSPSNKVTEKGKDVELRCDPISGHTALYWYRQSLGQGLEFLIYFQGNSAPDKSGLPSDRFSAERTGGSVSTLTIQRTQQEDSAVYLCASSLASGESVKNIQYFGAGTRLSVL.

As concerns this clone: At the DNA level, this CDR3 is encoded by other sequences in the same sample as well. The chain links TRBV2 to TRBJ2-7; a weak D match, TRBD2 (6 bases). Deletions cut 8 bases from V and 1 base from J, with 9 bases between. Germline CDR1 reads SNHLY; CDR2 reads FYNNEI. The CDR3 loop spans 12 amino acids. For the CDR3, the DNA is TGTGCCAGCGGGGGGTCTTCCTACGAGCAGTACTTC. Amino acids: CASGGSSYEQYF.

The V and J genes are TRBV7-2 and TRBJ1-2; D is ambiguous. The CDR3 has 13 amino acids. V was pared by 1 base and J by 7 bases, with 10 bases between. Per the germline V gene, CDR1 is SGHTA and CDR2 is FQGNSA. CDR3: CASSLGQYSGYTF. The DNA of the CDR3 is TGTGCCAGCAGCTTAGGGCAGTATAGTGGCTACACCTTC.

The V gene is TRBV4-1, the J gene TRBJ2-5; 10 positions match TRBD2. The CDR3 runs to 17 residues. Germline V gives CDR1 MGHRA, CDR2 YSYEKL. The V segment lost 4 bases and the J segment 2 bases; nucleotides outside the gene matches: 10. The CDR3 coding sequence is TGCGCCAGCAGCCTACGCCCCGGGACTAGCGAACAAGAGACCCAGTACTTC. Its protein is CASSLRPGTSEQETQYF.

The chain is built from TRBV18 and TRBJ1-1, with D possibly TRBD1 on 5 matching bases. This CDR3 region has 14 residues. The ends were cut back, 3 bases at V and 4 bases at J, with 12 bases in the middle. Germline-derived CDR1 and CDR2 are KGHSH and LQKENI. The CDR3, as DNA: TGTGCCAGCTCACCTATACTCGGGGGCACTGAAGCTTTCTTT. Its translation is CASSPILGGTEAFF.

On this clone itself: The junction and the germline gene differ at one end; a read error may be behind it. The J gene is TRBJ1-5, the V gene TRBV27; 7 nucleotides match TRBD1. Germline V gene data show CDR1 as MNHEY and CDR2 as SMNVEV (reference sequence). This CDR3 region has 15 residues. CDR3 residues: CASSSGQVLNQPQHF. In nucleotides, the CDR3 is TGTGCCAGCAGCTCCGGACAGGTTCTTAATCAACCCCAGCATTTT.

The chain joins TRBV10-2 to TRBJ2-7; no reliable D call. This CDR3 region has 14 residues. V dropped 6 bases and J dropped 1 base, with 13 bases sitting between them. Germline V CDR1 and CDR2: WSHSY, SAAADI. CDR3 nucleotides: TGCGCCAGCAGGGTAAGGCCCGAATCCTACGAGCAGTACTTC. Protein sequence: CASRVRPESYEQYF.

This chain links TRBV29-1 with TRBJ1-1, with D perhaps matching TRBD1 (5 bases). Germline V gene data show CDR1 as SQVTM and CDR2 as ANQGSEA. The CDR3 loop spans 13 amino acids. V was shortened by 7 bases and J by 5 bases, with 17 bases between the two germline ends. The CDR3 DNA reads TGCAGCGGTCTGATCGGAGGGGCAACTGAAGCTTTCTTT. Its translation: CSGLIGGATEAFF. Using reference TRBV29-1 and TRBJ1-1 for the parts outside the CDR3, the full variable domain is SAVISQKPSRDICQRGTSLTIQCQVDSQVTMMFWYRQQPGQSLTLIATANQGSEATYESGFVIDKFPISRPNLTFSTLTVSNMSPEDSSIYLCSGLIGGATEAFFGQGTRLTVV.

The V gene is TRBV6-9, the J gene TRBJ2-5; a weak D match, TRBD1 (5 bases). This CDR3 spans 17 amino acids. V gave up 6 bases and J gave up 0 bases, with 20 bases separating them. CDR1 and CDR2 from the germline V gene are MNHGY and SVAAGI. CDR3 coding DNA: TGTGCCAGCAGCCCCCCTCGACAGACATCGTACCAAGAGACCCAGTACTTC. It is translated as CASSPPRQTSYQETQYF.

A remark on this clone: Relative to the germline gene, one junction end is altered; a read error may explain this. This chain connects TRBV30 to TRBJ2-7; TRBD2 aligns across 13 bases. The CDR3 runs to 15 residues. Germline CDR1 GTSNPN, CDR2 SVGIG (reference sequence). The CDR3 reads CAWTFGTSGVWYQDF. Written as DNA, the CDR3 is TGTGCCTGGACCTTCGGGACTAGCGGGGTTTGGTACCAGGACTTC.

V usage is TRBV7-2 and J usage is TRBJ2-7; TRBD2 matches 8 bases. V lost 5 bases and J lost 6; bases outside the gene matches: 9. Germline CDR1 is SGHTA and CDR2 is FQGNSA. CDR3 length: 14 residues. This CDR3 is CASSPSGGPVEQYF. The CDR3 coding sequence is TGTGCCAGCAGCCCATCGGGGGGGCCGGTCGAGCAGTACTTC.

The chain joins TRBV15 to TRBJ2-2; the match to TRBD1 covers 7 bases. The germline V gene encodes CDR1 LNHNV and CDR2 YYDKDF (reference sequence). CDR3 length: 14 amino acids. The trim removed 4 bases at V and 7 bases at J, leaving 6 bases unmatched. The CDR3: CATSIDREIGELFF. Here the CDR3 DNA reads TGTGCCACCAGCATAGACAGGGAGATCGGGGAGCTGTTTTTT.

The V gene is TRBV5-5, the J gene TRBJ2-7; no clear D gene. This CDR3 comprises 14 residues. Trimming removed 0 bases from V and 0 bases from J, with 7 bases in between. Germline values: CDR1 SGHKS, CDR2 YYEKEE (reference sequence). CDR3 in DNA: TGTGCCAGCAGCTTGGACTGGATCTCCTACGAGCAGTACTTC. This translates into CASSLDWISYEQYF.

This clone was counted only a few times. V usage is TRBV29-1 and J usage is TRBJ2-3, with D perhaps assigned TRBD1 or TRBD2 (5 bases each). V was trimmed by 1 base and J by 5 bases, leaving 13 bases between them. The germline CDR1 and CDR2 sequences are SQVTM and ANQGSEA. The CDR3 loop spans 14 amino acids. CDR3 region: CSVEGDPSRDTQYF. Written as DNA, the CDR3 is TGCAGCGTTGAAGGGGACCCCTCGAGAGATACGCAGTATTTT.

This clone was detected once. CDR3 region: CASSTLDYQETQYF. CDR3 DNA: TGTGCCAGTAGTACACTAGACTACCAAGAGACCCAGTACTTC. The chain links TRBV19 to TRBJ2-5; possible D gene TRBD2, 5 bases. Germline CDR1 reads LNHDA; CDR2 reads SQIVND (reference sequence). This CDR3 is built from 14 residues. The V gene lost 4 bases and the J gene lost 0 bases, with 9 bases spanning the gap. Full variable domain (outside the CDR3, taken from reference TRBV19 and TRBJ2-5): DGGITQSPKYLFRKEGQNVTLSCEQNLNHDAMYWYRQDPGQGLRLIYYSQIVNDFQKGDIAEGYSVSREKKESFPLTVTSAQKNPTAFYLCASSTLDYQETQYFGPGTRLLVL.

The rearrangement links TRBV6-5 to TRBJ2-1; TRBD2 matches at 12 bases. The CDR3 length is 15 residues. Germline values: CDR1 MNHEY, CDR2 SVGAGI. Losses at the gene ends were 3 bases for V and 4 bases for J; bases not matched to a gene: 1. Written as DNA, the CDR3 is TGTGCCAGCAGTTATACTAGCGGGGGGTACAATGAGCAGTTCTTC. Its translation: CASSYTSGGYNEQFF.

This clone was recorded only once. J is TRBJ2-7 and V is TRBV7-9; 13 bases line up with TRBD2. Germline assignment: CDR1 SEHNR and CDR2 FQNEAQ (reference sequence). The CDR3 has 15 amino acids. Unmatched junction bases numbered 2, after V lost 4 bases and J lost 2 bases. The CDR3 here is CASSSGLAGTYEQYF. For the CDR3, the DNA is TGTGCCAGCAGCTCGGGACTAGCGGGGACCTACGAGCAGTACTTC. Drawing the rest from reference TRBV7-9 and TRBJ2-7, the complete variable domain is DTGVSQNPRHKITKRGQNVTFRCDPISEHNRLYWYRQTLGQGPEFLTYFQNEAQLEKSRLLSDRFSAERPKGSFSTLEIQRTEQGDSAMYLCASSSGLAGTYEQYFGPGTRLTVT.

The chain carries TRBV4-1 and TRBJ1-1; D uncertain. Per the germline V gene, CDR1 is MGHRA and CDR2 is YSYEKL. V dropped 0 bases and J dropped 4 bases, with 18 bases sitting between them. The CDR3 has 17 amino acids. The CDR3 loop is CASSQESVGLVTTEAFF. In nucleotides, the CDR3 is TGCGCCAGCAGCCAAGAATCGGTCGGCCTAGTCACCACTGAAGCTTTCTTT.

The CDR3 sequence is CAISEGAGGAHEQYF. CDR3 sequence (DNA): TGTGCCATCAGTGAGGGGGCAGGTGGTGCCCACGAGCAGTACTTC. The chain recombines TRBV10-3 with TRBJ2-7; possible D gene TRBD1, 5 bases. The germline V and J ends were trimmed by 2 bases and 5 bases, with 16 bases remaining between them. The CDR3 sequence is 15 residues long. Germline CDR1 and CDR2: ENHRY and SYGVKD.

The chain has TRBV29-1 and TRBJ1-3; 7 nucleotides align to TRBD1. Unmatched junction bases numbered 19, after V lost 8 bases and J lost 0 bases. The CDR3 loop spans 18 amino acids. In germline, CDR1 is SQVTM, CDR2 ANQGSEA. The CDR3 nucleotides read TGCAGCCCTCGCCAGGCGGACAGGCGACGATACTCTGGAAACACCATATATTTT. It translates to CSPRQADRRRYSGNTIYF.

This chain uses TRBV4-1 with TRBJ1-2; 10 nucleotides line up with TRBD1. CDR3 length: 15 amino acids. Trimming removed 0 bases from V and 5 bases from J; junction bases left unmatched: 3. Germline V CDR1 and CDR2: MGHRA, YSYEKL. In DNA, the CDR3 is TGCGCCAGCAGCCAAGAACGGACAGGGGGATATGGCTACACCTTC. Its protein is CASSQERTGGYGYTF.

This clone has more than one count but fewer than ten. The V gene is TRBV15, the J gene TRBJ1-1; D call uncertain. This CDR3 is 14 amino acids long. Germline-derived CDR1 and CDR2 are LNHNV and YYDKDF (reference sequence). The V and J ends lost 1 base and 5 bases respectively, with 11 bases between them. The CDR3 loop reads CATSRAPRGTEAFF. The CDR3 region has the DNA TGTGCCACCAGCAGAGCCCCCAGAGGGACTGAAGCTTTCTTT.

The chain carries TRBV13 and TRBJ2-6; TRBD1 matches 8 bases. The CDR3 consists of 15 residues. Germline lookup yields CDR1 PRHDT and CDR2 FYEKMQ (reference sequence). The V segment lost 8 bases and the J segment 0 bases; nucleotides outside the gene matches: 3. CDR3 protein: CASGDRLSGANVLTF. The DNA for the CDR3 is TGTGCCAGCGGGGACAGGCTCTCTGGGGCCAACGTCCTGACTTTC.

The chain recombines TRBV9 with TRBJ2-1, with unresolved D. CDR1 and CDR2 (germline): SGDLS, YYNGEE. The CDR3 has 14 residues. Trimming took off 4 bases at V and 8 bases at J, with 16 bases between the two ends. CDR3 sequence (DNA): TGTGCCAGCAGCCCCCGGAGTCTCCCGCATGAGCAGTTCTTC. This gives the protein CASSPRSLPHEQFF.

V usage is TRBV4-1 and J usage is TRBJ1-5; D gene ambiguous. The CDR3 spans 15 residues. Trimming cost V 0 bases and J 5 bases, with 11 bases left between them. The germline gives CDR1 MGHRA, CDR2 YSYEKL. CDR3 sequence (DNA): TGCGCCAGCAGCCAAGACCCGGGTGGGGATCAGCCCCAGCATTTT. It is translated as CASSQDPGGDQPQHF.

This clone was seen more than once but under ten times. The chain uses TRBV27 and TRBJ2-7; D is unresolved. Trimming pared 5 bases from V and 7 bases from J, leaving 15 bases between. CDR3 length equals 13 residues. Germline assignment: CDR1 MNHEY and CDR2 SMNVEV (reference sequence). The chain's CDR3 is CASSNGPPFEQYF. CDR3 nucleotides: TGTGCCAGCAGTAACGGACCCCCATTTGAGCAGTACTTC.

In its sample, this clone was seen a few times. This chain connects TRBV6-6 to TRBJ1-1; D is uncertain. V dropped 6 bases and J dropped 11 bases, with 13 bases sitting between them. Germline V gene data show CDR1 as MNHNY and CDR2 as SVGAGI (reference sequence). CDR3 length equals 11 residues. For the CDR3, the DNA is TGTGCCAGCAGGGAGGGCAATCGTGCTTTCTTT. This encodes CASREGNRAFF.

The rearrangement joins TRBV2 to TRBJ2-1; D is possibly TRBD1 or TRBD2 (5 bases each). CDR3 length: 15 residues. With 6 bases removed from V and 4 bases from J, the gap between germline ends came to 16 bases. Germline V gives CDR1 SNHLY, CDR2 FYNNEI. The CDR3 loop reads CASSPPGARYNEQFF. The CDR3 coding sequence is TGTGCCAGCAGCCCCCCCGGGGCCAGGTACAATGAGCAGTTCTTC.

This chain joins TRBV18 and TRBJ2-7; 9 bases align to TRBD1. The germline V gene has CDR1 KGHSH and CDR2 LQKENI. The CDR3 is made up of 16 amino acids. The junction had 8 bases not matched to a gene; V was cut back by 3 bases and J by 2 bases. The CDR3 reads CASSPSRDRDPYEQYF. In nucleotides, the CDR3 is TGTGCCAGCTCACCGTCCCGGGACAGGGATCCCTACGAGCAGTACTTC.

The chain has TRBV13 and TRBJ2-4; a weak D match, TRBD2 (5 bases). Trimming stripped 2 bases from V and 3 bases from J, with 14 bases between. Germline loops: CDR1 PRHDT, CDR2 FYEKMQ (reference sequence). CDR3 length: 16 residues. CDR3 residues: CASSLSVEGSKNIQYF. The CDR3 DNA sequence: TGTGCCAGCAGCTTATCCGTTGAGGGAAGCAAAAACATTCAGTACTTC.

This rearrangement joins TRBV5-1 to TRBJ1-6; no clear D. The CDR3 has 15 amino acids. Germline CDR1 reads SGHRS; CDR2 reads YFSETQ. V shed 0 bases and J shed 4 bases, with 8 bases lying between them. Here the CDR3 reads CASSLEGAYNSPLHF. The CDR3 region has the DNA TGCGCCAGCAGCTTGGAGGGCGCTTATAATTCACCCCTCCACTTT.

This clone has more than one count but fewer than ten. The rearrangement links TRBV29-1 to TRBJ1-1; D is unclear. The V and J ends lost 3 bases and 1 base respectively, with 18 bases between them. There are 16 residues in the CDR3. CDR1 is SQVTM and CDR2 is ANQGSEA in the germline V gene. CDR3 nucleotides: TGCAGCGTTGAGTCGGGCTACCTAAAAGGGAACACTGAAGCTTTCTTT. As protein: CSVESGYLKGNTEAFF.